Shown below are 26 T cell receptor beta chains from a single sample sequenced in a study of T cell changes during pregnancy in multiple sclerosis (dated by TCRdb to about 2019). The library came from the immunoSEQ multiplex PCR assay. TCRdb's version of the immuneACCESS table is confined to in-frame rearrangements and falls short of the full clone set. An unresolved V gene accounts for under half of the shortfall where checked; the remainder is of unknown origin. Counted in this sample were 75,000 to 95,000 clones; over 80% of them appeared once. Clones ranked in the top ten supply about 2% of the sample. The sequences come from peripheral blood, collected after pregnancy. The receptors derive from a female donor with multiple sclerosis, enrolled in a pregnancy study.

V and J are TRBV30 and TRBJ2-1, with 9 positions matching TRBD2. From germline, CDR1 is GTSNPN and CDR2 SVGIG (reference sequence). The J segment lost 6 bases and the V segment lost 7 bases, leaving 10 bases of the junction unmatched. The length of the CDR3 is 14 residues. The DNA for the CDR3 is TGTGCCTTCAACCGGGCGGGGGGGGGCAATGAGCAGTTCTTC. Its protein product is CAFNRAGGGNEQFF.

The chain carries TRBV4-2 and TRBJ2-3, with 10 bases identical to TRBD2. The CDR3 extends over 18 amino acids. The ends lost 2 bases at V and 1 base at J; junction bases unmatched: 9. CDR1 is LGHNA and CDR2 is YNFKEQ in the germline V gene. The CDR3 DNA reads TGTGCCAGCAGCCAATATGCCCAAACTAGCGGGGGCACAGATACGCAGTATTTT. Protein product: CASSQYAQTSGGTDTQYF.

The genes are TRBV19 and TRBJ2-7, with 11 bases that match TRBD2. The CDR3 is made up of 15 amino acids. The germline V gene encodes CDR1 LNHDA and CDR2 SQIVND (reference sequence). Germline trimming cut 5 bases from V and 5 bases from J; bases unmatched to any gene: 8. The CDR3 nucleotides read TGTGCCAGTAGTTCTACTAGCGGGAGTTTCGACGAGCAGTACTTC. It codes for CASSSTSGSFDEQYF. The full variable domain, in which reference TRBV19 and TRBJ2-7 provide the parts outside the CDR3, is DGGITQSPKYLFRKEGQNVTLSCEQNLNHDAMYWYRQDPGQGLRLIYYSQIVNDFQKGDIAEGYSVSREKKESFPLTVTSAQKNPTAFYLCASSSTSGSFDEQYFGPGTRLTVT.

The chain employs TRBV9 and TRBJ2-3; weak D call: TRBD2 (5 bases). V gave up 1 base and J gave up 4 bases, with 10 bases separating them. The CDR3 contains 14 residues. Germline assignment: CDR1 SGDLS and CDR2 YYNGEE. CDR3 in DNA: TGTGCCAGCAGCGTAAGTCCCGGGGCAGATACGCAGTATTTT. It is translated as CASSVSPGADTQYF. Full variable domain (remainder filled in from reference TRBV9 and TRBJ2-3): DSGVTQTPKHLITATGQRVTLRCSPRSGDLSVYWYQQSLDQGLQFLIQYYNGEERAKGNILERFSAQQFPDLHSELNLSSLELGDSALYFCASSVSPGADTQYFGPGTRLTVL.

As DNA, the CDR3 is TGTGCCAGCTCATCGGGACAGGAAAACATTCAGTACTTC. This translates into CASSSGQENIQYF. This chain uses TRBV18 with TRBJ2-4, with TRBD1 matching 8 bases. The CDR3 contains 13 residues. Germline CDR1 and CDR2: KGHSH and LQKENI. Germline trimming cut 5 bases from V and 5 bases from J; bases unmatched to any gene: 2.

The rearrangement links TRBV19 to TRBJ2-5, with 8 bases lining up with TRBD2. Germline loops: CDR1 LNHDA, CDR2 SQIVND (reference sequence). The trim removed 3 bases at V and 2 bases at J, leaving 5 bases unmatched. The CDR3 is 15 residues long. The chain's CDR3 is CASSMGTRIQETQYF. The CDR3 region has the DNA TGTGCCAGTAGTATGGGGACTAGAATTCAAGAGACCCAGTACTTC.

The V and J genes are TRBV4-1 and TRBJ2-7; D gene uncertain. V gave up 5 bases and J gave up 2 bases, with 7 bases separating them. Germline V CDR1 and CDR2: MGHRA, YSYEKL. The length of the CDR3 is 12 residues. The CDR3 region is CASSNGAYEQYF. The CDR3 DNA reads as TGCGCCAGCAGCAACGGTGCCTACGAGCAGTACTTC.

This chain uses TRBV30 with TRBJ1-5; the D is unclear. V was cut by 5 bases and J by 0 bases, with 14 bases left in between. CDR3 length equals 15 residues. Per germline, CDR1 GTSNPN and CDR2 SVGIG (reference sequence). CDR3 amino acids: CAWAPWAYSNQPQHF. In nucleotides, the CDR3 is TGTGCCTGGGCCCCTTGGGCTTATAGCAATCAGCCCCAGCATTTT.

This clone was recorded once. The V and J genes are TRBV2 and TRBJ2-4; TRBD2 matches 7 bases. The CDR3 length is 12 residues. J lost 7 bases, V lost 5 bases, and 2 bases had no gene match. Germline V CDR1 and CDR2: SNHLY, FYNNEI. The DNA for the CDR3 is TGTGCCAGCAGTAGGGAGGGGAACATTCAGTACTTC. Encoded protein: CASSREGNIQYF.

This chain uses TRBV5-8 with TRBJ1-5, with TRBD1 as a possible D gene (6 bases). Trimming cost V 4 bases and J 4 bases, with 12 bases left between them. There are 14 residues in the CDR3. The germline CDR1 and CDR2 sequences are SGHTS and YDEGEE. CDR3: CASSTGQLNQPQHF. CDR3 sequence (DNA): TGTGCCAGCAGCACTGGACAGCTTAATCAGCCCCAGCATTTT.

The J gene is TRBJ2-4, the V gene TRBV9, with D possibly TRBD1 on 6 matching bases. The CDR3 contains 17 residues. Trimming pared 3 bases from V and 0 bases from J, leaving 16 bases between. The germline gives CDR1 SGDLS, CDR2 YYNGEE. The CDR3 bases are TGTGCCAGCAGCGCCGGGACAAGTTACTTAGCCAAAAACATTCAGTACTTC. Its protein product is CASSAGTSYLAKNIQYF.

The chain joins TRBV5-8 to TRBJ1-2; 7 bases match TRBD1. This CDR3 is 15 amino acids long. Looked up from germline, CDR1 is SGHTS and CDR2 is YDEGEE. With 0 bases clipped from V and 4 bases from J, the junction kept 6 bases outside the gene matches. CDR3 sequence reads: CASSLGATGIYGYTF. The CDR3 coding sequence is TGTGCCAGCAGCTTGGGGGCGACAGGGATCTATGGCTACACCTTC.

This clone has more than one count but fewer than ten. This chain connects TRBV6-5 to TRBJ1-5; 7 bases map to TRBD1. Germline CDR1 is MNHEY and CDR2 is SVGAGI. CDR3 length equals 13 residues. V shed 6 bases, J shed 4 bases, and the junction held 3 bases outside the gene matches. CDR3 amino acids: CASRTGRNQPQHF. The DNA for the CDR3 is TGTGCCAGCAGGACAGGGAGGAATCAGCCCCAGCATTTT.

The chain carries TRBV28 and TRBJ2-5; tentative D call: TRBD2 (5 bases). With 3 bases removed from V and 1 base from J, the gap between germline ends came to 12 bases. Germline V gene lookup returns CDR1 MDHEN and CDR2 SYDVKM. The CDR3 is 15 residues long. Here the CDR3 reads CASSFSGMAQETQYF. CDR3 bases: TGTGCCAGCAGTTTTTCCGGGATGGCCCAAGAGACCCAGTACTTC.

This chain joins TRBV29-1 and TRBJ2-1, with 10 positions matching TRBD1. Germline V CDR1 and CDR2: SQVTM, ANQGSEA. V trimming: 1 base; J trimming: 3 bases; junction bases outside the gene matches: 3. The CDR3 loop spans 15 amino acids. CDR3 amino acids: CSVEVGQGLYNEQFF. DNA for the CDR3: TGCAGCGTTGAAGTGGGACAGGGGCTCTACAATGAGCAGTTCTTC.

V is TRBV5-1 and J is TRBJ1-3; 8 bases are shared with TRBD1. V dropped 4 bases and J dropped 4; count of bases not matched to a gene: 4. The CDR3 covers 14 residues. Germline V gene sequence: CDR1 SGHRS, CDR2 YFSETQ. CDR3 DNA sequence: TGCGCCAGCAGCATGGGACAGGAGGGAAACACCATATATTTT. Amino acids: CASSMGQEGNTIYF.

DNA of the CDR3: TGTGCCAGCAGGGACAGAAACTCCTACAATGAGCAGTTCTTC. Amino acids: CASRDRNSYNEQFF. The chain links TRBV25-1 to TRBJ2-1, with D perhaps TRBD1 (6 bases). Germline CDR1 and CDR2: MGHDK and SYGVNS. CDR3 length: 14 amino acids. V shed 6 bases and J shed 0 bases, with 9 bases lying between them.

CDR3 region: CASKAATSSYEQYF. CDR3 DNA: TGTGCCAGTAAGGCAGCGACGAGCTCCTACGAGCAGTACTTC. This rearrangement joins TRBV19 to TRBJ2-7; D is ambiguous. The germline CDR1 and CDR2 sequences are LNHDA and SQIVND (reference sequence). Trimming shortened V by 7 bases and J by 0 bases, and 13 bases separated the two germline ends. The CDR3 totals 14 residues.

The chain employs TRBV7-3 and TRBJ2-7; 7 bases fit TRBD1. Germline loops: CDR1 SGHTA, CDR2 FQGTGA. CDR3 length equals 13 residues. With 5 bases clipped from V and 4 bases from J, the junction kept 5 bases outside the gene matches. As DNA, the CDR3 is TGTGCCAGCAGCAACGGACAGGCATACGAGCAGTACTTC. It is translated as CASSNGQAYEQYF.

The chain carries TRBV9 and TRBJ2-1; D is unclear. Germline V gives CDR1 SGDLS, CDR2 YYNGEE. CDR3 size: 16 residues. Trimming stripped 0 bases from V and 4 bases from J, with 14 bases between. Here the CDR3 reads CASSVGTGFGYNEQFF. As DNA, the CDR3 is TGTGCCAGCAGCGTAGGTACCGGGTTCGGGTACAATGAGCAGTTCTTC.

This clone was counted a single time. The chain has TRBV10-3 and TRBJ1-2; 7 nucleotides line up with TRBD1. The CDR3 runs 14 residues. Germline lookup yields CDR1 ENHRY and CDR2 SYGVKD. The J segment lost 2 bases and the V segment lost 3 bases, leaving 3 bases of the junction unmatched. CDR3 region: CAISEGGSNYGYTF. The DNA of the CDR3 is TGTGCCATCAGTGAAGGGGGCAGCAACTATGGCTACACCTTC.

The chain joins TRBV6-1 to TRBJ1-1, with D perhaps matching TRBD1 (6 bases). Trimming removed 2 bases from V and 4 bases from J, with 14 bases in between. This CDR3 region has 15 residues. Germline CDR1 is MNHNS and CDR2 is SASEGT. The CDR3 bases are TGTGCCAGCAGTGAATTGGGGGGGCTCGGCACTGAAGCTTTCTTT. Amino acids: CASSELGGLGTEAFF.

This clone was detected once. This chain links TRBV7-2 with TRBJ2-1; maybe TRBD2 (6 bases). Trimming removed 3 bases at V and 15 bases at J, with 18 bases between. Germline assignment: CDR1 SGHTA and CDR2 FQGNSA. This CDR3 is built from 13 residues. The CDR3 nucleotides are TGTGCCAGCAGCTTCACCGAGACGGGAGCGAGGTTCTTC. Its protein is CASSFTETGARFF.

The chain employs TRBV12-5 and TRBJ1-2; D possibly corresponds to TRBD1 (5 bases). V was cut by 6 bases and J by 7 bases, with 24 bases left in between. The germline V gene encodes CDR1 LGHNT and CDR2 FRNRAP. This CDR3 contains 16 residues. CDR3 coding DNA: TGTGCTAGTGGGAAGTCCGAAATGGCCAGGGCAAGTGGCTACACCTTC. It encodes CASGKSEMARASGYTF.

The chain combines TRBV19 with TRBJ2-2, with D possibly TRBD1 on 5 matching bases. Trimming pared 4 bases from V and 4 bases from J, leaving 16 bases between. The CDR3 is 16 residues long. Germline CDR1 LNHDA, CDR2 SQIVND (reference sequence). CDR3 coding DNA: TGTGCCAGTAGTACCCAGGGTGGCTCTACCACCGGGGAGCTGTTTTTT. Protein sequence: CASSTQGGSTTGELFF.

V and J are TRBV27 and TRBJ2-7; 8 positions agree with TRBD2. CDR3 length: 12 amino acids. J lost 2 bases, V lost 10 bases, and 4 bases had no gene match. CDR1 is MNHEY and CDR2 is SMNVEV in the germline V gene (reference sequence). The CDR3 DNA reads TGTGCCACATATAGCGGGGCCTACGAGCAGTACTTC. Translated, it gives CATYSGAYEQYF.